This TCR beta chain was obtained from a study of blood T cell repertoires in COVID-19. For the study at large: From T cells, B-cell-depleted T cells, or PBMCs came the material, which was cDNA or gDNA.

The protocol was immunoSEQ multiplex PCR, while the TCRdb copy is restricted to in-frame clones and leaves out a portion. The data show some 240,000 clones, over 80% seen once. Followed over time, Seattle patients had been enrolled while infection was active. Germline CDR1 is SGHKS and CDR2 is YYEKEE (reference sequence). This CDR3 contains 17 residues. Trimming at V came to 4 bases and at J to 3 bases, leaving 12 bases not matched to a gene. This rearrangement joins TRBV5-5 to TRBJ2-7, with 11 bases identical to TRBD2. The clonotype was recovered from a woman in her seventies with COVID-19, enrolled during active disease. Sequencing was performed on peripheral blood. The CDR3 spells CASSQRTGTSGNYEQYF. In DNA, the CDR3 is TGTGCCAGCAGCCAAAGAACCGGGACTAGCGGCAACTACGAGCAGTACTTC. Based on the CDR3 plus reference TRBV5-5 and TRBJ2-7, the full variable domain is DAGVTQSPTHLIKTRGQQVTLRCSPISGHKSVSWYQQVLGQGPQFIFQYYEKEERGRGNFPDRFSARQFPNYSSELNVNALLLGDSALYLCASSQRTGTSGNYEQYFGPGTRLTVT.